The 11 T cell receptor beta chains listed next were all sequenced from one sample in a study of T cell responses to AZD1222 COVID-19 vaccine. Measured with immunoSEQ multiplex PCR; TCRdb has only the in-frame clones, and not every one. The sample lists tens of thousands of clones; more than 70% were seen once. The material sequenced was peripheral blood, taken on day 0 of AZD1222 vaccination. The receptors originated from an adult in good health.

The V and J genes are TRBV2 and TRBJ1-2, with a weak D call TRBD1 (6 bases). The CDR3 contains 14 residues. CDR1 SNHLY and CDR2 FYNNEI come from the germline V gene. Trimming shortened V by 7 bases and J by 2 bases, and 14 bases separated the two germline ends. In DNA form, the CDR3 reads TGTGCCAGCACCCGCCAGGGGATCAACTATGGCTACACCTTC. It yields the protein CASTRQGINYGYTF.

The CDR3 DNA is TGTGCCAGCAGTTTAGCGGGAGGAACCTACAATGAGCAGTTCTTC. It translates to CASSLAGGTYNEQFF. V gene TRBV28 combines with J gene TRBJ2-1, with 8 positions matching TRBD2. Germline-derived CDR1 and CDR2 are MDHEN and SYDVKM. After removal of 2 bases from V and 2 bases from J, the junction contained 2 bases not matched to a gene. There are 15 residues in the CDR3.

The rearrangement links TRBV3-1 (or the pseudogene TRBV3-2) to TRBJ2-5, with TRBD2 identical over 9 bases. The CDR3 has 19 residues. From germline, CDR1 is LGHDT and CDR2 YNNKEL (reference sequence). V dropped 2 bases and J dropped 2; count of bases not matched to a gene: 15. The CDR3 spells CASSQPGVAGALFQETQYF. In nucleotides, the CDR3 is TGTGCCAGCAGCCAACCCGGGGTAGCGGGGGCCCTATTTCAAGAGACCCAGTACTTC.

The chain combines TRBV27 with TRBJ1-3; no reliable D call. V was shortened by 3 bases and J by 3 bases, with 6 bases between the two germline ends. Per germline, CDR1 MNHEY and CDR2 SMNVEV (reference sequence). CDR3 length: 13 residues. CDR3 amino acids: CASSFGGGNTIYF. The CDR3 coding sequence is TGTGCCAGCAGTTTCGGCGGTGGAAACACCATATATTTT.

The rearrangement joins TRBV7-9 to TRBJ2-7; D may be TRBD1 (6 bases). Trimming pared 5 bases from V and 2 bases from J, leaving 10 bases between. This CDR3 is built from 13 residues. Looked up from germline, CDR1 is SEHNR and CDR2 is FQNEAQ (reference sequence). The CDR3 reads CASSRGQTYEQYF. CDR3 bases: TGTGCCAGCAGCCGCGGACAGACCTACGAGCAGTACTTC.

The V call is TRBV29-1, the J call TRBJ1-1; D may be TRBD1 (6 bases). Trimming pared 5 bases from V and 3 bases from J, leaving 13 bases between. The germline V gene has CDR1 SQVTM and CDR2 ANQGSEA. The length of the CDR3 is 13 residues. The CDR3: CSVLGQLDTEAFF. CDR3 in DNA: TGCAGCGTTTTGGGACAATTGGACACTGAAGCTTTCTTT.

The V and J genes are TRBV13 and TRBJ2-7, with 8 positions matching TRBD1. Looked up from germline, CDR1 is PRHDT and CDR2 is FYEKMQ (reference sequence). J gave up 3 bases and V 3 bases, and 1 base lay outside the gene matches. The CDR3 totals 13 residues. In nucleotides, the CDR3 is TGTGCCAGCAGCTTTGGACAGGGCTACGAGCAGTACTTC. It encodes CASSFGQGYEQYF.

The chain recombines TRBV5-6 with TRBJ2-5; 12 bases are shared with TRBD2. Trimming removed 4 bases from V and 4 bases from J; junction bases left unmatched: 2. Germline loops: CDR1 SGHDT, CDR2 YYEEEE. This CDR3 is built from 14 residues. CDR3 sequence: CASSPGLAGETQYF. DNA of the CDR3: TGTGCCAGCAGCCCGGGACTAGCGGGAGAGACCCAGTACTTC.

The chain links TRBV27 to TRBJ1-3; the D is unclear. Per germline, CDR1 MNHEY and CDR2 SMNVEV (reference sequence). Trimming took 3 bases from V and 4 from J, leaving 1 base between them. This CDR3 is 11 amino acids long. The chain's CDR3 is CASSFGNTIYF. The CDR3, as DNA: TGTGCCAGCAGTTTCGGAAACACCATATATTTT.

The CDR3 DNA follows: TGCGCCAGCAGTCAATCGAAAAGGGGATGCTACGAGCAGTACTTC. Translated, it gives CASSQSKRGCYEQYF. The J gene is TRBJ2-7, the V gene TRBV23-1, with D maybe TRBD1 (5 bases). TRBV23-1 is an ORF for which the function is uncertain. This CDR3 has 15 residues. Trimming pared 0 bases from V and 3 bases from J, leaving 12 bases between.

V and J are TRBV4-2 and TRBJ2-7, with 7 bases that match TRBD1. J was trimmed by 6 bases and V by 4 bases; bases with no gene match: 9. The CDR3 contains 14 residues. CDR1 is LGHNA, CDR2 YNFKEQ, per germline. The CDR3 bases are TGTGCCAGCAGCCTCGACAGGGTCGGAAGCGAGCAGTACTTC. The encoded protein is CASSLDRVGSEQYF.